These T cell receptor beta chains were read from a single sample in a study of blood T cell repertoires in COVID-19. Clones were read by immunoSEQ multiplex PCR, and TCRdb kept only the in-frame ones, dropping some. The repertoire holds about 130,000 clones, with approximately 85% as singletons. The sequenced sample consisted of peripheral blood. Receptor source: a man aged 25-45 years with COVID-19, enrolled during active disease. Each CDR3 is given with its conserved first and last residue.

v_gene	j_gene	CDR3aa
TRBV9	TRBJ1-1	CASSARAGTGGAYTEAFF
TRBV10-2	TRBJ1-4	CASSSGQGIWEKLFF
TRBV9	TRBJ2-5	CASSVGMAGSPLQETQYF
TRBV5-1	TRBJ2-1	CASSLGGGSYNEQFF
TRBV9	TRBJ2-2	CASSAHRRNTGELFF
TRBV7-6	TRBJ1-1	CASSLRQGMNTEAFF
TRBV2	TRBJ1-1	CASSFRQGGSTEAFF
TRBV30	TRBJ1-1	CAWRPGQGFLTEAFF
TRBV3-1/TRBV3-2	TRBJ2-7	CASSPEGYEQYF
TRBV9	TRBJ2-1	CASSPQVAGNNEQFF
TRBV11-2	TRBJ1-6	CASSLEQGRGSPLHF
TRBV27	TRBJ1-1	CASSLSTAVTGDTEAFF
TRBV28	TRBJ1-1	CASTRGWTEAFF
TRBV15	TRBJ1-1	CATSRDRRGGTEAFF
TRBV19	TRBJ2-1	CASSPDRSSYNEQFF
TRBV7-8	TRBJ2-1	CASSLVIPGGPSLTTHNEQFF
TRBV5-1	TRBJ1-4	CASSTRGRTNEKLFF
TRBV10-3	TRBJ1-2	CAIRSGDVGQALYGYTF
TRBV25-1	TRBJ1-6	CASSDGQGNSPLHF
TRBV30	TRBJ1-3	CAWDRDAGNTIYF
TRBV5-4	TRBJ2-7	CASSLQGQTYEQYF
TRBV11-3	TRBJ1-1	CASSLDLREAFF
TRBV4-1	TRBJ2-7	CASSQVTRAYEQYF
TRBV3-1/TRBV3-2	TRBJ2-7	CASSAGEEQYF
TRBV29-1	TRBJ1-5	CSIRLDSNQPQHF
TRBV6-1	TRBJ1-4	CASSDRGGNEKLFF
TRBV30	TRBJ2-7	CAWSGGIPYEQYF
TRBV16	TRBJ2-1	CASSLHVWGRGGSSYNEQFF
TRBV4-1	TRBJ2-7	CASSQEGRGHYEQYF
TRBV4-2	TRBJ2-3	CASSPLFGRGGADTQYF
TRBV28	TRBJ1-1	CASIPGGGVDTEAFF
TRBV5-6	TRBJ1-5	CASNRGTQPQHF
TRBV11-2	TRBJ2-7	CASSPGQPGKNYEQYF
TRBV29-1	TRBJ2-2	CSVGQGWTGELFF
TRBV2	TRBJ2-3	CASSGGQDTQYF
TRBV5-8	TRBJ2-1	CASSLETAYNEQFF
TRBV10-1	TRBJ2-5	CASSQTGDQETQYF
TRBV7-4	TRBJ1-1	CASSWWPIQGAMGTEAFF
TRBV12-5	TRBJ2-3	CASAAPTGDTQYF
TRBV4-2	TRBJ1-6	CASSQESAGIASGNSPLHF
TRBV9	TRBJ1-1	CASSVGMNTEAFF
TRBV5-1	TRBJ1-1	CASSNQGDTEAFF
TRBV5-4	TRBJ1-6	CASRGEYNSPLHF
TRBV5-6	TRBJ2-1	CASSQEGGLAGWYNEQFF